This record looks at one T cell receptor (beta chain) sequence and its context. What it binds is not known. The method was immunoSEQ multiplex PCR; TCRdb's version includes in-frame clones alone and lacks a portion of them. This table has some 340,000 clones, approximately 86% appearing once. Treatment meaning: 15 to 20 received Ad26.COV2.S at low or high dose, single or two shots; several received placebo; per-sample allocation not given. Each sample was drawn 63 days after the first injection (of vaccine or placebo). This record belongs to a study of Ad26.COV2.S vaccination and SARS-CoV-2 variants. Across the study: Donor was assigned to the Ad26.COV2.S arm of trial COV1001.

The CDR3 is 15 amino acids. In germline, CDR1 is SEHNR, CDR2 FQNEAQ (reference sequence). V lost 1 base to trimming and J lost 8 bases; unmatched junction nucleotides: 7. Study-level findings and limits: Recipients of either vaccine or placebo displayed similar breadth of non-spike TCRs.

The chain uses TRBV7-9 and TRBJ1-4; 7 bases fit TRBD1. Here the sequenced sample was peripheral blood, taken in a trial of Ad26.COV2.S vaccine versus placebo. The sequence came from a person aged 18-60 years who received the Ad26.COV2.S COVID-19 vaccine or a placebo. The CDR3 reads CASSLEPTGREKLFF. CDR3 DNA: TGTGCCAGCAGCTTAGAGCCGACAGGGCGGGAAAAACTGTTTTTT.